The 2 T cell receptor beta chains listed next were all sequenced from one sample in a study of metastatic and nonmetastatic thyroid tumors. TCRdb re-clonotyped the PCR reads via MiXCR. This table holds 27,000 or so clones, roughly 24% found once. Patients were all untreated before their thyroid surgery. The source material was blood. Receptors originate from a female donor with papillary thyroid cancer or a benign thyroid nodule (not recorded which). Some clones in this sample may be carry-over from other donors' samples.

For this clone: This may be a read error, as it is one base from a much larger clone. This chain joins TRBV7-8 and TRBJ2-1, with D perhaps TRBD2 (6 bases). Looked up from germline, CDR1 is SGHVS and CDR2 is FQNEAQ. This CDR3 has 15 amino acids. As DNA, the CDR3 is TGTGCCAGCATCTTACTGGTAGCGGTGCGCCATGCGCAGTTCTTC. It translates to CASILLVAVRHAQFF.

This clone was seen at least ten times. The chain couples TRBV6-2 or TRBV6-3 to TRBJ2-5; TRBD1 matches 7 bases. The V segment lost 6 bases and the J segment 2 bases; nucleotides outside the gene matches: 9. CDR3 size: 15 residues. The germline V gene has CDR1 MNHEY and CDR2 SVGEGT. The CDR3: CASSPGTALQETQYF. In nucleotides, the CDR3 is TGTGCCAGCAGCCCCGGGACAGCGCTTCAAGAGACCCAGTACTTC.